This T cell receptor beta chain originates from a study of shared clonotypes between healthy human individuals (TCRdb year 2020). Notes on the research overall: A few men and a couple of women, aged 18 to 49 years, made up the cohort. For each donor, CD4 naive and CD4 memory were each given three plates, CD8 naive was given two plates, and CD8 memory was given one plate. Blood TCR repertoires of a handful of healthy adults were deeply sequenced to estimate repertoire size and the extent of clonotype sharing between individuals. Libraries were prepared and TCR repertoires were sequenced by different laboratories using diverse techniques, in order to increase sequencing depth and limit assay-specific biases. Per donor, leukapheresis produced somewhere between about 0.94 and 8.9 billion PBMCs. Broader findings and caveats from the paper: Incomplete sequencing was indicated by rarefaction of sorted-subset datasets, despite the large sequencing depth. Sharing across several donors was observed for 4.5% to 6.5% of naive CD4, 3% to 4% of naive CD8, 2% to 2.5% of memory CD4, and approximately 0.41% of memory CD8 clonotypes. Compared with non-shared clonotypes, clonotypes shared by all four sorted-subset donors had higher generation probabilities. Larger estimated clonotype richness was generally found for naive subsets than for memory subsets. Sampling was restricted to blood, and TCR repertoires in tissue are likely to differ from TCR repertoires in blood. The genetic and exposure-history diversity represented was limited by the small number of donors. Pairwise subsampling led to the expectation that sequencing depth would affect the degree of clonotype sharing among donors.

Using the deep immunoSEQ assay, TCR CDR3 regions were amplified from genomic DNA by multiplex PCR. Extracted genomic DNA from each cell subset was distributed evenly across all wells of several immunoSEQ 96-well plates, and each plate was treated as a replicate. Each replicate PCR for sorted subsets received approximately 220 ng genomic DNA, equal to about 30,000 T cell genomes. The purified libraries were quantified using a Qubit 3.0 fluorometer, sized with a Bioanalyzer 2100, and then quantified again using the KAPA Library Quantification kit. Every immunoSEQ 96-well plate was sequenced on a separate single-read 150-cycle Illumina NextSeq 550 flow cell. As for how the authors treated the data: Because the immunoSEQ output included only junctional sequences and no quality scores, the filtering could not be the same as the filtering used for full-length reads. Sequences were annotated with PyIR, a Python wrapper for IgBLAST v1.9, and V/J genes and CDR3 were assigned using IMGT germline references. Reads were removed for weak V/J assignments (E-value above 1e-6), missing CDR3, stop codons, out-of-frame junctions, or ambiguous translated residues. A V3J clonotype was defined by an identical inferred V gene, J gene, and CDR3 amino acid sequence. The percentage overlap between two repertoires was calculated by dividing the number of shared unique clonotypes by the size of the smaller repertoire. Richness of each repertoire was evaluated using RTK rarefaction, the Chao1 estimator, and Recon v2.1 estimates of unobserved clonotypes. For all TCRbeta clonotypes obtained by the gDNA method from a handful of donors, generation probabilities were computed with OLGA. TCRdb took this table from immuneACCESS and kept in-frame rearrangements with V and J called. Such tables lack part of the clones; where checked against another copy, unresolved V genes explain under half of the gap, and the rest is unexplained. The D gene and trimming were derived from the DNA, and the V and J assignments and clone size from that table. The sample table records about a million clones; about 70% of these occur just once. Clones ranked in the top ten supply approximately 1.5% of the sample.

The donors were healthy, HIV-negative adults who had no recently reported acute infections or vaccinations. Only Caucasian adults living in Nashville, Tennessee, USA were represented among the donors. CD4+ T cells were enriched by magnetic negative selection; naive cells were then positively selected on CD45RA, and the negative fraction formed the memory subset. Blood was obtained by leukapheresis, after which PBMCs were separated by Ficoll-Histopaque density gradient centrifugation and cryopreserved in liquid nitrogen vapor phase. Analytical flow cytometry was used to check the purity and quantity of every magnetically sorted T cell population. From each sorted fraction, genomic DNA was isolated and quantified by UV absorbance on a Nanodrop 2000c. The CDR3 numbers 13 residues from cysteine through phenylalanine. The CDR3 DNA has 39 bases and is translated from base 1. CDR1 and CDR2 are read off the germline V gene as SGHAT and FQNNGV. V is cut by 3 bases and J by 1 base, and the space between the germline ends is 6 bases.

This clone was recorded at least ten times. It has no known antigen specificity. Base qualities are not provided; no much larger clone lies one nucleotide away. This sequence was found in a man younger than 35 in good health. The rearranged segments are TRBV11-2 and TRBJ1-1; the D gene is unclear. The sequencing sample was made of memory CD4+ T cells sorted from blood. Per the publication, the cell subset or site label means: CD45RA-negative fraction. The bases are TGTGCCAGCAGCTTGTGGGCGAACACTGAAGCTTTCTTT. Its protein product is CASSLWANTEAFF.